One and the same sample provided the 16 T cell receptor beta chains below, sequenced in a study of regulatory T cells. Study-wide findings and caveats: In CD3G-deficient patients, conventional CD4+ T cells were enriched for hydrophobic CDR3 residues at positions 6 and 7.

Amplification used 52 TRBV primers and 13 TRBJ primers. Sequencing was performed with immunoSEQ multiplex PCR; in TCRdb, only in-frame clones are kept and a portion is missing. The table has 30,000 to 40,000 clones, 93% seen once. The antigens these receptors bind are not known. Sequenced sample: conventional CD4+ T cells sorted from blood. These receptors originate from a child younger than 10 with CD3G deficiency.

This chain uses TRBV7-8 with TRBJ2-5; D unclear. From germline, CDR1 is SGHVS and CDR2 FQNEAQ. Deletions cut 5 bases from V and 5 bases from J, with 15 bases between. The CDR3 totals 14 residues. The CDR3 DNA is TGTGCCAGCAGCCGAAAACTCTCTTCGGAGACCCAGTACTTC. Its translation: CASSRKLSSETQYF.

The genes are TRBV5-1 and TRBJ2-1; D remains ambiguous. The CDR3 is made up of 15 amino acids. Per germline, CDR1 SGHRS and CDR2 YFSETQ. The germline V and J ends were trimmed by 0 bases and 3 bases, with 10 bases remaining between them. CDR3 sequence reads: CASSLAGRNYNEQFF. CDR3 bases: TGCGCCAGCAGCTTGGCCGGGCGGAACTACAATGAGCAGTTCTTC.

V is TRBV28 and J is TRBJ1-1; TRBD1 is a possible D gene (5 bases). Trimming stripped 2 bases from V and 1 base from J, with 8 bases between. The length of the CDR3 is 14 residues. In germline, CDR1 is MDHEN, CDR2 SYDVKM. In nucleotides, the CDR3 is TGTGCCAGCAGTTTAGCTCAGGGGAACACTGAAGCTTTCTTT. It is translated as CASSLAQGNTEAFF.

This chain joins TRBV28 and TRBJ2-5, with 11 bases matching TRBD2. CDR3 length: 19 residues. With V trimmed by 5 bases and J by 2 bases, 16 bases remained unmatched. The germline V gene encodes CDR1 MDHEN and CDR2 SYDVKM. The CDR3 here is CASSLTPLLAGGGQETQYF. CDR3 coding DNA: TGTGCCAGCAGTCTCACGCCTCTTCTAGCGGGGGGAGGTCAAGAGACCCAGTACTTC.

For the CDR3, the DNA is TGTGCCAGCAGTTACTCCGAGGGGTGGGAGCTGTTTTTT. Translation: CASSYSEGWELFF. V gene TRBV6-6 combines with J gene TRBJ2-2, with D perhaps TRBD1 or TRBD2 (5 bases each). The CDR3 totals 13 residues. The ends were cut back, 0 bases at V and 9 bases at J, with 8 bases in the middle. Per germline, CDR1 MNHNY and CDR2 SVGAGI (reference sequence).

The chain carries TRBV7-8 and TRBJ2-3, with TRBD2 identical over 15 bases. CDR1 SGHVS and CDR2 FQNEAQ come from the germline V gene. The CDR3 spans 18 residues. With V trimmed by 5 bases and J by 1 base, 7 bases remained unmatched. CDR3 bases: TGTGCCAGCAGCCTAGGGACTAGCGGGAGGTGGCGCACAGATACGCAGTATTTT. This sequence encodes CASSLGTSGRWRTDTQYF.

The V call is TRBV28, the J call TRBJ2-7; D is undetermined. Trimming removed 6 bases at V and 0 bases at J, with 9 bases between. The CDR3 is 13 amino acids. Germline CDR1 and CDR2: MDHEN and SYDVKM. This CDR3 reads CASSPPASYEQYF. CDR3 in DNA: TGTGCCAGCAGCCCTCCGGCCTCCTACGAGCAGTACTTC.

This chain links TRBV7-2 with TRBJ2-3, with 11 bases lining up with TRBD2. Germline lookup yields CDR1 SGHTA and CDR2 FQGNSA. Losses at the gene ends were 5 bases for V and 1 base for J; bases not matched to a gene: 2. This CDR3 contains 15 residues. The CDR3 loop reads CASSQGLAGTDTQYF. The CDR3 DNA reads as TGTGCCAGCAGCCAGGGACTAGCGGGCACAGATACGCAGTATTTT.

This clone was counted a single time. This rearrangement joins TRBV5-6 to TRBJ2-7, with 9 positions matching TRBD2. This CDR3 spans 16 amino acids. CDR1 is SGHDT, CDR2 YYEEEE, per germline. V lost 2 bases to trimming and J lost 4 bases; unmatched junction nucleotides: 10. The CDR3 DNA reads TGTGCCAGCAGCTTACGACTGCCCAGCGGGAGGTACGAGCAGTACTTC. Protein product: CASSLRLPSGRYEQYF.

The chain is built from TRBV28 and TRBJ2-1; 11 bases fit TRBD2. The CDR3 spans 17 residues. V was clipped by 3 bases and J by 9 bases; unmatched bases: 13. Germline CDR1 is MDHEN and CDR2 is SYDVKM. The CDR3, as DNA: TGTGCCAGCAGTTTTAATCCGGGGGCTAGCGGGAGGCGTGAGCAGTTCTTC. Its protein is CASSFNPGASGRREQFF.

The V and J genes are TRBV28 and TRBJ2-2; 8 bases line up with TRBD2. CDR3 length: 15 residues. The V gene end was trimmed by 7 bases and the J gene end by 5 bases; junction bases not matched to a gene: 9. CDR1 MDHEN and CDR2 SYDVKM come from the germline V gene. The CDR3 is CASTQAGEGTGELFF. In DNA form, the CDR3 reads TGTGCCAGCACCCAAGCGGGAGAGGGTACCGGGGAGCTGTTTTTT.

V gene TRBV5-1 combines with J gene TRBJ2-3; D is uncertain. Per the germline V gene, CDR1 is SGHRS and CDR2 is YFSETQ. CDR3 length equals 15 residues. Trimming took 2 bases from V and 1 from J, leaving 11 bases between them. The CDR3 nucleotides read TGCGCCAGCAGCTTATCCGGGTCCCGCACAGATACGCAGTATTTT. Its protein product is CASSLSGSRTDTQYF.

The chain's CDR3 is CASSLAGLVNEQYF. The CDR3 DNA reads TGTGCCAGCAGTTTGGCGGGACTAGTTAACGAGCAGTACTTC. The rearrangement links TRBV28 to TRBJ2-7, with 8 bases identical to TRBD2. Germline V gene sequence: CDR1 MDHEN, CDR2 SYDVKM. The CDR3 runs 14 residues. J lost 5 bases, V lost 3 bases, and 6 bases had no gene match.

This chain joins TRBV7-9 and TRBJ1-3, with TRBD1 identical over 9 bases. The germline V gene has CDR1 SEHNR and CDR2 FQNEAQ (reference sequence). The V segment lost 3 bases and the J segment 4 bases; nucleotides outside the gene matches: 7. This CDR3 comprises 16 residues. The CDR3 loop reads CASSFWTGTGGNTIYF. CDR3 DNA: TGTGCCAGCAGCTTTTGGACCGGGACAGGGGGAAACACCATATATTTT.

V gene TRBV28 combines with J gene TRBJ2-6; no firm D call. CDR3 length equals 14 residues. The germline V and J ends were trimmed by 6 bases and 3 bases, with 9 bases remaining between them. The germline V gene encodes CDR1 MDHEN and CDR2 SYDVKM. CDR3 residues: CASSTPDGANVLTF. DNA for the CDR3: TGTGCCAGCAGCACCCCAGATGGGGCCAACGTCCTGACTTTC.

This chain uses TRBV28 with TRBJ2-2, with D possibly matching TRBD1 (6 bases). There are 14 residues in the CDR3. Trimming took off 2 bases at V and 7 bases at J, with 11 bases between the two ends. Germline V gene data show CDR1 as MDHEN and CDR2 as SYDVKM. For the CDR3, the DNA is TGTGCCAGCAGTTTAAGGGGGACAAGCGGGGAGCTGTTTTTT. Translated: CASSLRGTSGELFF.